Presented here are 9 T cell receptor beta chains from one specimen sequenced in a study of response to subunit inactivated influenza vaccine. A single record per CDR3 protein comes from TCRdb applying MiXCR to the RT-PCR reads. The sample holds about 540,000 distinct CDR3 sequences, under 25% seen once. The same data also went into a second study, on T cells expressing NK-cell markers. As that report states: The TCR beta cDNA came from 5'RACE template switching with UMIs.

The input for sequencing was CD4+ T cells sorted from PBMCs, taken about 11 days after vaccination. These receptor sequences come from a man in his fifties who received an inactivated influenza vaccine.

In regard to this clonotype: A read error may produce the germline difference seen at one junction end. This chain joins TRBV6-1 and TRBJ2-2; D assignment may be TRBD1 or TRBD2 (6 bases each). The germline gives CDR1 MNHNS, CDR2 SASEGT. The CDR3 covers 16 residues. The CDR3 region is CASSVHGGGDTAELFF. The DNA of the CDR3 is TGTGCCAGCAGCGTACACGGTGGAGGGGACACCGCGGAGCTGTTTTTT.

This chain uses TRBV6-2 or TRBV6-3 with TRBJ2-4; no clear D. Trimming removed 3 bases at V and 2 bases at J, with 14 bases between. Germline lookup yields CDR1 MNHEY and CDR2 SVGEGT. CDR3 length: 16 amino acids. Written as DNA, the CDR3 is TGTGCCAGCAGTTATGCGCCCCCTCGGCCCAAAAACATTCAGTACTTC. It yields the protein CASSYAPPRPKNIQYF.

This clonotype was seen a few times. The CDR3 DNA follows: TGTGCCAGCAGCCCGACTATCGGCTATGGCTACACCTTC. Protein sequence: CASSPTIGYGYTF. This chain uses TRBV7-2 with TRBJ1-2; no reliable D call. Germline assignment: CDR1 SGHTA and CDR2 FQGNSA. V lost 5 bases to trimming and J lost 4 bases, with 11 bases between them. The CDR3 extends over 13 amino acids.

In its sample, this clonotype was seen a few times. The CDR3 here is CASSLVSGGLQETQYF. The CDR3 coding sequence is TGTGCCAGCAGCTTAGTGTCGGGAGGACTCCAAGAGACCCAGTACTTC. The chain employs TRBV7-2 and TRBJ2-5; 7 nucleotides align to TRBD2. The J segment lost 1 base and the V segment lost 1 base, leaving 6 bases of the junction unmatched. The CDR3 has 16 residues. Germline values: CDR1 SGHTA, CDR2 FQGNSA.

This chain connects TRBV5-1 to TRBJ2-5; the match to TRBD2 covers 13 bases. CDR3 size: 19 residues. J was trimmed by 1 base and V by 0 bases; bases with no gene match: 9. Germline CDR1 reads SGHRS; CDR2 reads YFSETQ. CDR3 sequence: CASSLALGLAGVRQETQYF. CDR3 in DNA: TGCGCCAGCAGCTTGGCCTTAGGACTAGCGGGAGTACGCCAAGAGACCCAGTACTTC.

The CDR3 reads CASSLWDRGIQYF. The CDR3 DNA is TGTGCCAGCAGCCTTTGGGACAGGGGCATTCAGTACTTC. The chain employs TRBV14 and TRBJ2-4, with 10 bases that match TRBD1. The CDR3 loop spans 13 amino acids. Germline V CDR1 and CDR2: SGHDN, FVKESK. V gave up 4 bases and J gave up 9 bases; unmatched junction bases: 3.

This clonotype was observed once. The J gene is TRBJ2-3, the V gene TRBV20-1; 7 nucleotides align to TRBD1. Looked up from germline, CDR1 is DFQATT and CDR2 is SNEGSKA (reference sequence). CDR3 size: 16 residues. V gave up 2 bases and J gave up 0 bases; unmatched junction bases: 8. The CDR3 DNA reads as TGCAGTGCTAGACATCCGGGCAGGGGGAGCACAGATACGCAGTATTTT. This sequence encodes CSARHPGRGSTDTQYF.

The gene calls are TRBV5-1 and TRBJ2-1; D may correspond to TRBD1 or TRBD2 (5 bases each). This CDR3 is built from 15 residues. Germline V gene lookup returns CDR1 SGHRS and CDR2 YFSETQ. V was trimmed by 4 bases and J by 0 bases, leaving 11 bases between them. DNA for the CDR3: TGCGCCAGCAGCGGTCTTGGGGGCTCCTACAATGAGCAGTTCTTC. This codes for CASSGLGGSYNEQFF.

V usage is TRBV28 and J usage is TRBJ2-3, with D tentatively TRBD1 or TRBD2 (6 bases each). CDR3 size: 15 residues. Trimming removed 6 bases at V and 4 bases at J, with 17 bases between. Germline CDR1 MDHEN, CDR2 SYDVKM. In DNA form, the CDR3 reads TGTGCCAGCAGCCCAGGAGGGGGGCTCGCAGATACGCAGTATTTT. Amino acid sequence: CASSPGGGLADTQYF.